This T cell receptor (beta chain) stems from a study of blood T cell repertoires in COVID-19. Libraries were prepared by immunoSEQ multiplex PCR; TCRdb keeps only in-frame clonotypes and omits some of them. The sample comprises roughly 250,000 clones, 80% to 90% of which are singletons, and 3.5% to 4.5% rests with the top ten. This clone has more than one count but fewer than ten. Germline values: CDR1 GTSNPN, CDR2 SVGIG (reference sequence). The CDR3 is made up of 10 amino acids. V and J are TRBV30 and TRBJ1-2; a weak D match, TRBD1 (6 bases). This sequence was found in a woman in her 30s who had recovered from COVID-19. The specimen sequenced was PBMCs or T cells enriched from blood (not recorded which). This CDR3 reads CATGPYGYTF. The CDR3 DNA reads TGTGCGACAGGACCTTATGGCTACACCTTC.